What follows are 5 T cell receptor beta chains derived from one specimen sequenced in a study of CD8 T cells in ankylosing spondylitis. Antigens for these TCRs are unknown. MiXCR, run by TCRdb on the 5' RACE reads, gives a single entry per CDR3 protein. This sample has roughly 670,000 distinct CDR3 sequences, with under 20% found just once. Whole-study results and caveats: Ankylosing spondylitis blood appeared to be characterized by a TCR beta motif of about 8 highly homologous variants.

The source material was blood, either unsorted or a sorted T cell fraction (not recorded which). These receptors all come from a male donor with ankylosing spondylitis.

This clonotype came up a few times. The chain recombines TRBV9 with TRBJ1-2; 8 bases are a match to TRBD1. The J segment lost 10 bases and the V segment lost 3 bases, leaving 8 bases of the junction unmatched. This CDR3 is built from 13 residues. Germline V CDR1 and CDR2: SGDLS, YYNGEE. CDR3 coding DNA: TGTGCCAGCAGCGGTGGGACAGGTCTTGTCTACACCTTC. The encoded protein is CASSGGTGLVYTF.

This clonotype was seen many times. J is TRBJ2-1 and V is TRBV7-9; no clear D. This CDR3 is 14 amino acids long. The V gene's germline CDR1 is SEHNR and CDR2 FQNEAQ (reference sequence). The V end lost 2 bases, the J end lost 1 base, and 6 bases lay between the germline ends. The chain's CDR3 is CASSLMGSYNEQFF. For the CDR3, the DNA is TGTGCCAGCAGCTTAATGGGGTCCTACAATGAGCAGTTCTTC.

The rearrangement links TRBV20-1 to TRBJ2-2; the D gene is possibly TRBD2 (5 bases). Trimming removed 3 bases from V and 1 base from J, with 6 bases in between. The CDR3 spans 13 residues. Germline V lookup: CDR1 DFQATT, CDR2 SNEGSKA (reference sequence). The DNA of the CDR3 is TGCAGTGCTAGCGGGGAGAACACCGGGGAGCTGTTTTTT. Its protein is CSASGENTGELFF.

The chain uses TRBV7-9 and TRBJ1-1; TRBD1 might be the D (6 bases). There are 16 residues in the CDR3. The V end was cut by 2 bases, the J end by 0 bases, with 13 bases between. Germline-derived CDR1 and CDR2 are SEHNR and FQNEAQ (reference sequence). The chain's CDR3 is CASSLNQGTLNTEAFF. DNA of the CDR3: TGTGCCAGCAGCTTAAACCAGGGGACCCTGAACACTGAAGCTTTCTTT.

This clonotype was seen repeatedly, ten times or more. At one boundary the junction diverges from the germline segment, which might be a read error. This chain uses TRBV11-2 with TRBJ1-1; D is undetermined. Germline V lookup: CDR1 SGHAT, CDR2 FQNNGV. The CDR3 totals 12 residues. The CDR3 region is CASSLVPSEAFF. The DNA for the CDR3 is TGCGCCAGCAGCTTGGTTCCGAGCGAAGCTTTCTTT.